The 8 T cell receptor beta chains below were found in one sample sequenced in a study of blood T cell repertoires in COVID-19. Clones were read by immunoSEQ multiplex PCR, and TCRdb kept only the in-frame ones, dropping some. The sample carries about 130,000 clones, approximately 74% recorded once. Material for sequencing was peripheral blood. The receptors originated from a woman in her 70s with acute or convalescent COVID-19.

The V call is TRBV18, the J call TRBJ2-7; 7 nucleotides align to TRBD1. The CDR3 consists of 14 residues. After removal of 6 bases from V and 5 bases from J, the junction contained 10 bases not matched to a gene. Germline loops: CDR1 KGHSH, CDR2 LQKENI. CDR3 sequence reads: CASSPSPTGDEQYF. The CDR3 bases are TGTGCCAGCTCCCCGTCCCCCACAGGGGACGAGCAGTACTTC.

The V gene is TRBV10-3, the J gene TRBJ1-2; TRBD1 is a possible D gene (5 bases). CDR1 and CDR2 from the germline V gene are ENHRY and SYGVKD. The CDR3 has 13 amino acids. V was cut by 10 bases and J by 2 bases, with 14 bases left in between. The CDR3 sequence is CANSRGSNYGYTF. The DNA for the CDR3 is TGTGCCAACTCACGGGGGTCCAACTATGGCTACACCTTC.

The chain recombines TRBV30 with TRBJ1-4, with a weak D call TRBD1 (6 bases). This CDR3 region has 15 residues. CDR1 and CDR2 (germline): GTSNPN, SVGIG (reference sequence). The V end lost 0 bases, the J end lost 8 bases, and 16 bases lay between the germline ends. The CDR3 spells CAWSVLGWGREKLFF. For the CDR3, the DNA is TGTGCCTGGAGTGTACTTGGCTGGGGGCGGGAAAAACTGTTTTTT.

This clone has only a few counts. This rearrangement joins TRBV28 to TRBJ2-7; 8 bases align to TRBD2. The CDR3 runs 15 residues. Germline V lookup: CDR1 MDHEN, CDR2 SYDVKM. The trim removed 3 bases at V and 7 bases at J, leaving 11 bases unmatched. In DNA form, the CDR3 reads TGTGCCAGCAGTTTCGCCCGGGGGGGTACGCGGGAGCAGTACTTC. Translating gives CASSFARGGTREQYF.

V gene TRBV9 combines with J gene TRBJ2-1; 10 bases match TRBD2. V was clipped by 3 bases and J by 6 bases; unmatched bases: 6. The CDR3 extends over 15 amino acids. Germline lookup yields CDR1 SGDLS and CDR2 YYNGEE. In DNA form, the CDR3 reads TGTGCCAGCAGCGCGAGCGGGAGGGCTACCAATGAGCAGTTCTTC. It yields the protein CASSASGRATNEQFF. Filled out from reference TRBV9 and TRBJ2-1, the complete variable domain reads DSGVTQTPKHLITATGQRVTLRCSPRSGDLSVYWYQQSLDQGLQFLIQYYNGEERAKGNILERFSAQQFPDLHSELNLSSLELGDSALYFCASSASGRATNEQFFGPGTRLTVL.

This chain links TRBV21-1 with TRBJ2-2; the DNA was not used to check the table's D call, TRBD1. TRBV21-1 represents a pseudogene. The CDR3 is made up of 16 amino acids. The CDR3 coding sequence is TGTGCCAGCAGCAGAGGGACAGCCCTGGGGTCCGGGGAGCTGTTTTTT. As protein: CASSRGTALGSGELFF.

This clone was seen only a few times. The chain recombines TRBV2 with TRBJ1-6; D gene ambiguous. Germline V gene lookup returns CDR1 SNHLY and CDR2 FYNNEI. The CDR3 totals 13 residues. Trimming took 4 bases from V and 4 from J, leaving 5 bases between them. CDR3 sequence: CASSGDYNSPLHF. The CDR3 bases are TGTGCCAGCAGTGGAGATTATAATTCACCCCTCCACTTT.

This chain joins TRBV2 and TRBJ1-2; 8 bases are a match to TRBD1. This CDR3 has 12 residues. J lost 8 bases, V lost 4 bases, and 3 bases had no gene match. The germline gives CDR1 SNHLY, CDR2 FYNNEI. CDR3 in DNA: TGTGCCAGCAGTGGGACAGGGTTCGGCTACACCTTC. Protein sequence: CASSGTGFGYTF.